Listed here are 9 T cell receptor beta chains from one sample, sequenced in a study of preoperative IRX-2 immunotherapy in early breast cancer. TCRdb's table, derived via immunoSEQ multiplex PCR, lists solely in-frame clones and lacks some. This repertoire shows 25,000 to 30,000 clones, about three quarters found once; its top ten account for less than 8%. Noted treatment: preoperative locoregional IRX-2 cytokine immunotherapy. Here the sequenced sample was lymph node tissue, taken after IRX-2 immunotherapy. All receptors come from a human donor with breast cancer.

The chain is built from TRBV30 and TRBJ2-5; 9 positions match TRBD2. Per germline, CDR1 GTSNPN and CDR2 SVGIG (reference sequence). CDR3 length: 12 residues. After removal of 2 bases from V and 5 bases from J, the junction contained 0 bases not matched to a gene. The CDR3 is CAWSTSGETQYF. The CDR3 DNA follows: TGTGCCTGGAGTACTAGCGGGGAGACCCAGTACTTC.

This clone was observed a handful of times. J is TRBJ1-5 and V is TRBV6-8; a weak D match, TRBD1 (6 bases). Germline values: CDR1 MNHGY, CDR2 SAAAGT. Trimming stripped 2 bases from V and 4 bases from J, with 12 bases between. The CDR3 extends over 15 amino acids. CDR3 coding DNA: TGTGCCAGCAGTTACCAAGGCCAGGGGAATCAGCCCCAGCATTTT. Residues: CASSYQGQGNQPQHF.

The chain employs TRBV19 and TRBJ1-5, with D perhaps matching TRBD1 (5 bases). The germline V and J ends were trimmed by 3 bases and 0 bases, with 6 bases remaining between them. This CDR3 is built from 14 residues. CDR1 is LNHDA and CDR2 is SQIVND in the germline V gene (reference sequence). The CDR3 region is CASSMTASNQPQHF. In DNA, the CDR3 is TGTGCCAGTAGTATGACAGCTAGCAATCAGCCCCAGCATTTT.

A note on this clone: Other nucleotide sequences in the sample specify the same CDR3. The chain is built from TRBV11-3 and TRBJ2-2; maybe TRBD1 (5 bases). Trimming removed 3 bases at V and 3 bases at J, with 11 bases between. CDR1 SGHNT and CDR2 YENEEA come from the germline V gene. The CDR3 has 15 residues. CDR3 amino acids: CASSLVQGDTGELFF. DNA for the CDR3: TGTGCCAGCAGCTTGGTCCAGGGCGACACCGGGGAGCTGTTTTTT.

V usage is TRBV10-1 and J usage is TRBJ2-1; 7 bases agree with TRBD2. The V and J ends lost 3 bases and 8 bases, in that order; junction bases with no gene match: 7. The CDR3 is 14 residues long. CDR1 and CDR2 from the germline V gene are WNHNN and SYGVQD (reference sequence). CDR3 sequence reads: CASSDTGGLDEQFF. CDR3 coding DNA: TGCGCCAGCAGTGACACGGGGGGTCTGGATGAGCAGTTCTTC.

V and J are TRBV6-8 and TRBJ1-3; possible D gene TRBD1, 6 bases. Trimming took off 4 bases at V and 5 bases at J, with 18 bases between the two ends. Per the germline V gene, CDR1 is MNHGY and CDR2 is SAAAGT. The length of the CDR3 is 16 residues. The CDR3 spells CASSSAPGAVRNTIYF. CDR3 bases: TGTGCCAGCAGTTCCGCACCGGGGGCGGTGAGAAACACCATATATTTT.

V and J are TRBV6-8 and TRBJ2-7; TRBD2 agrees at 7 bases. Looked up from germline, CDR1 is MNHGY and CDR2 is SAAAGT. CDR3 length: 13 amino acids. Losses at the gene ends were 5 bases for V and 2 bases for J; bases not matched to a gene: 3. The CDR3 is CASSHGRTYEQYF. CDR3 DNA: TGTGCCAGCAGTCACGGGAGGACCTACGAGCAGTACTTC.

As to this clone: No DNA is shown, since the ends of the CDR3 on it are uncertain; the CDR3 is the one TCRdb lists. The chain uses TRBV12-1 and TRBJ2-5; TRBD1 is the table's D call and was not checked against the DNA. TRBV12-1 is designated a pseudogene. The length of the CDR3 is 15 amino acids, counting both ends. This chain's CDR3 is CASSLVGRGTETQYF.

The V and J genes are TRBV28 and TRBJ2-5, with 8 bases aligning to TRBD1. The germline gives CDR1 MDHEN, CDR2 SYDVKM. The CDR3 loop spans 15 amino acids. The J segment lost 7 bases and the V segment lost 6 bases, leaving 13 bases of the junction unmatched. The CDR3 DNA follows: TGTGCCAGCAGCTCCAACCGGGACAGGCCGTGGACCCAGTACTTC. Translating gives CASSSNRDRPWTQYF. Drawing the rest from reference TRBV28 and TRBJ2-5, the complete variable domain is DVKVTQSSRYLVKRTGEKVFLECVQDMDHENMFWYRQDPGLGLRLIYFSYDVKMKEKGDIPEGYSVSREKKERFSLILESASTNQTSMYLCASSSNRDRPWTQYFGPGTRLLVL.